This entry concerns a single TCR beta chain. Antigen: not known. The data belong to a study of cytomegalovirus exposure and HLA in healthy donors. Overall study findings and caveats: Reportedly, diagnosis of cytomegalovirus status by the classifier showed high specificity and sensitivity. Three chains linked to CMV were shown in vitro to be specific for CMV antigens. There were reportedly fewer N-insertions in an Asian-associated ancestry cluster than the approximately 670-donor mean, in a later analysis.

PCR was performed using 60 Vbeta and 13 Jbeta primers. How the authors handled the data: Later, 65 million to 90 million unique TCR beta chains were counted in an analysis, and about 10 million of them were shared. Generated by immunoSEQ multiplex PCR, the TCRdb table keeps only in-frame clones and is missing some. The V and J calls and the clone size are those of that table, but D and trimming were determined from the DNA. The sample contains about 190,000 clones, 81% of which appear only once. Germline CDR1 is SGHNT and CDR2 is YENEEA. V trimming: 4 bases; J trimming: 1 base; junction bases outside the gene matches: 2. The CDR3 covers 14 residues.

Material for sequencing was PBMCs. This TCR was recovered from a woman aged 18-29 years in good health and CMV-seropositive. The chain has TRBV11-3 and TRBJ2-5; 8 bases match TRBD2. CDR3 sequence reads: CASSSRGGQETQYF. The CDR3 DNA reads TGTGCCAGCAGCTCCCGGGGGGGCCAAGAGACCCAGTACTTC.